These T cell receptor beta chains were read from a single sample in a study of T cell clonotyping in hematopoietic cell transplantation. Sequenced by immunoSEQ multiplex PCR; TCRdb stores in-frame clones only, minus some. The sample has roughly 15,000 clones; roughly nine tenths are singletons. The specimen sequenced was peripheral blood mononuclear cells. These receptors all stem from a middle-aged man in good health. Some clones in this sample may be carry-over from other donors' samples. The CDR3 runs from the conserved cysteine through the conserved F or W. Each record gives: J gene, clone size, D gene, V gene, CDR3 DNA, CDR3 protein. A D gene is named only where the DNA matches it firmly. Size values are once, few and many counts, or a class for expanded clones, and some rows have none.

TRBJ1-5 | . | . | TRBV5-1 | TGCGCCAGCAGCTTGGTTCCCGATCAGCCCCAGCATTTT | CASSLVPDQPQHF
TRBJ2-7 | . | . | TRBV5-6 | TGTGCCAGCAGCACCGACCGGGTAGTTAGGCAGCAGTACTTC | CASSTDRVVRQQYF
TRBJ2-3 | once | . | TRBV6-4 | TGTGCCAGCAGTGACGCCGAGACAGATACGCAGTATTTT | CASSDAETDTQYF
TRBJ1-5 | once | . | TRBV6-1 | TGTGCCAGCAGCCATAGCAATCAGCCCCAGCATTTT | CASSHSNQPQHF
TRBJ1-5 | . | . | TRBV19 | TGTGCCAGTGATACAGGGTTAAGCAATCAGCCCCAGCATTTT | CASDTGLSNQPQHF
TRBJ2-7 | . | . | TRBV14 | TGTGCCAGCAGCCAAGGTCCAGGAAAGCAGTACTTC | CASSQGPGKQYF
TRBJ1-6 | . | . | TRBV5-8 | TGTGCCAGCAGAGGACATCCTGATAATTCACCCCTCCACTTT | CASRGHPDNSPLHF
TRBJ1-2 | . | TRBD1 | TRBV25-1 | TGTGCCAGCAGTGGGGGACAGGGTGATACCTTC | CASSGGQGDTF
TRBJ1-6 | . | . | TRBV5-1 | TGCGCCAGCAGCACACAGGGAGATCATTCACCCCTCCACTTT | CASSTQGDHSPLHF
TRBJ2-7 | . | . | TRBV6-5 | TGTGCCAGCAGTTACAGACGTGGCAGGGTTAAGGAGCAGTACTTC | CASSYRRGRVKEQYF
TRBJ1-1 | . | TRBD1 | TRBV29-1 | TGCAGCGTTCTTACAGGGGCTGAAGCTTTCTTT | CSVLTGAEAFF
TRBJ1-1 | . | . | TRBV25-1 | TGTGCCAGCAGGGACGGGGACCGCATGAACACTGAAGCTTTCTTT | CASRDGDRMNTEAFF
TRBJ2-3 | . | TRBD2 | TRBV7-3 | TGTGCCAGCAGCTTAACGGGGAGGGCGGCAGATACGCAGTATTTT | CASSLTGRAADTQYF
TRBJ2-2 | . | . | TRBV19 | TGTGCCAGTAGCTGGGGGGTGGACGGGGAGCTGTTTTTT | CASSWGVDGELFF
TRBJ2-7 | . | . | TRBV4-3 | TGCGCCAGCAGCCAAGATAGGGGGAACTACGAGCAGTACTTC | CASSQDRGNYEQYF
TRBJ1-5 | . | . | TRBV4-1 | TGCGCCAGCAGCCCGACAGAGATTAGCAATCAGCCCCAGCATTTT | CASSPTEISNQPQHF
TRBJ2-7 | once | . | TRBV4-1 | TGCGCCAGCAGCCAAGCTATTTTAAGGACACAAGACTACGAGCAGTACTTC | CASSQAILRTQDYEQYF
TRBJ2-7 | . | . | TRBV11-3 | TGTGCCAGCAGCTTAGATCTCAGGATATTGATTCGTGGCGAGCAGTACTTC | CASSLDLRILIRGEQYF
TRBJ1-5 | . | . | TRBV6-1 | TGTGCCAGCTGCCGGGGCGATCAGCCCCAGCATTTT | CASCRGDQPQHF
TRBJ1-2 | . | . | TRBV28 | TGTGCCTCGGCAGAGAACTATGGCTACACCTTC | CASAENYGYTF
TRBJ1-2 | . | . | TRBV10-3 | TGTGCCATCAGTGAGCAAGGCCCGTCGGGCTACACCTTC | CAISEQGPSGYTF
TRBJ2-7 | . | . | TRBV28 | TGTGCCAGCAGTTTAACGGACAGCCGGTCCTACGAGCAGTACTTC | CASSLTDSRSYEQYF
TRBJ1-2 | . | . | TRBV28 | TGTGCCAGCAGTTTAGACAGTGTGTCTGGCTACACCTTC | CASSLDSVSGYTF
TRBJ2-7 | . | TRBD1 | TRBV2 | TGTGCCAGCAGTCTGAGGGGGCCCGACGAGCAGTACTTC | CASSLRGPDEQYF
TRBJ1-2 | . | . | TRBV5-4 | TGTGCCAGCAGCTTGGCCAAGGGTCGAGAATCGGGTGGCTACACCTTC | CASSLAKGRESGGYTF
TRBJ2-5 | . | TRBD2 | TRBV9 | TGTGCCAGCAGCGTAGGGTTACTAGCGGGGGTAGAGACCCAGTACTTC | CASSVGLLAGVETQYF
TRBJ2-7 | . | TRBD2 | TRBV6-6 | TGTGCCAGCAGCCAGAGCGGGAGGCCGTACTTC | CASSQSGRPYF
TRBJ1-2 | . | . | TRBV27 | TGTGCCAGCAGTACCCATAACAACTATGGCTACACCTTC | CASSTHNNYGYTF
TRBJ1-4 | . | . | TRBV5-1 | TGCGCCAGCAGGAGAGGCCGAACAACTAATGAAAAACTGTTTTTT | CASRRGRTTNEKLFF
TRBJ1-5 | . | TRBD1 | TRBV7-2 | TGTGCCAGCAGCCGGGACAGGGCGGGTCAGCCCCAGCATTTT | CASSRDRAGQPQHF
TRBJ1-1 | . | . | TRBV28 | TGTGCCAGCAGCCGTGGGACGGTGAACACTGAAGCTTTCTTT | CASSRGTVNTEAFF
TRBJ2-3 | . | TRBD2 | TRBV11-3 | TGTGCCAGCAGCGGTGGGGGGGGAGGCACAGATACGCAGTATTTT | CASSGGGGGTDTQYF
TRBJ2-5 | . | TRBD2 | TRBV14 | TGTGCCAGCAGCCAAGGTCGCGGGGGGGAGGAGACCCAGTACTTC | CASSQGRGGEETQYF
TRBJ2-1 | once | . | TRBV9 | TGTGCCAGCAGCGCAGGCGACGACCGAGGGTGGGGGTTCTTC | CASSAGDDRGWGFF
TRBJ2-2 | . | TRBD2 | TRBV10-3 | TGTGCCATCAGTGAGATAGGGACTAGCGGGGTCGCGAACACCGGGGAGCTGTTTTTT | CAISEIGTSGVANTGELFF
TRBJ2-7 | . | TRBD1 | TRBV2 | TGTGCCAGCCGCCCGGACAGGGGTTTTAACGAGCAGTACTTC | CASRPDRGFNEQYF
TRBJ2-5 | once | . | TRBV28 | TGTGCCAGCAGGGCAGGGATCGTGGAGACCCAGTACTTC | CASRAGIVETQYF
TRBJ1-1 | . | TRBD1 | TRBV19 | TGTGCCAGTAGTATCTATTCGGGACAGGGTAAAAGGGGTACTGAAGCTTTCTTT | CASSIYSGQGKRGTEAFF
TRBJ1-2 | . | . | TRBV5-1 | TGCGCCAGCAGCTTGACCACTGGGTATGGCTACACCTTC | CASSLTTGYGYTF
TRBJ1-5 | . | . | TRBV6-5 | TGTGCCAGCAGTTACTCTGGGCGAGGGCGCACTGAGCCCCAGCATTTT | CASSYSGRGRTEPQHF
TRBJ1-4 | . | . | TRBV4-1 | TGCGCCAGCCGAGTAACCGGTTTTAGGGAAAAACTGTTTTTT | CASRVTGFREKLFF
TRBJ1-1 | . | . | TRBV5-1 | TGCGCCAGCAGGTTTTCGGGGGACACTGAAGCTTTCTTT | CASRFSGDTEAFF
TRBJ2-7 | . | . | TRBV6-5 | TGTGCCAGCAGTTCTAGTTATGCCTCCTACGAGCAGTACTTC | CASSSSYASYEQYF
TRBJ2-1 | . | TRBD1 | TRBV19 | TGTGCCAGTAGAAGACAGGGGAAGGCCAATGAGCAGTTCTTC | CASRRQGKANEQFF
TRBJ1-1 | . | . | TRBV2 | TGTGCCAGCACCTGGGGGCAGGAAGCTTTCTTT | CASTWGQEAFF
TRBJ1-6 | . | . | TRBV2 | TGTGCCAGCAACCCATGGACAGAGGCTTCACCCCTCCACTTT | CASNPWTEASPLHF
TRBJ1-4 | . | . | TRBV4-1 | TGCGCCACCGCCCCTCGCAGGGGAAATGAAAAACTGTTTTTT | CATAPRRGNEKLFF
TRBJ2-1 | . | TRBD1 | TRBV4-3 | TGCGCCAGCAGCAGCAGGGGCAGGGGGCAAGAGCAGTTCTTC | CASSSRGRGQEQFF
TRBJ1-1 | . | . | TRBV6-5 | TGTGCCAGCAGTCCCCTTGGCACTGAAGCTTTCTTT | CASSPLGTEAFF
TRBJ1-5 | . | . | TRBV30 | TGTGCCTGGAGTTTCGGGTATAGCAATCAGCCCCAGCATTTT | CAWSFGYSNQPQHF
TRBJ2-7 | . | . | TRBV6-1 | TGTGCCAGCACAGGGCACTACGAGCAGTACTTC | CASTGHYEQYF
TRBJ1-6 | . | . | TRBV28 | TGTGCCAGCAGACCGATCGACCAGAGGGGTAATTCACCCCTCCACTTT | CASRPIDQRGNSPLHF
TRBJ1-2 | . | . | TRBV7-9 | TGTGCCAGCAGCCCGACGGGGGTTACGAACTATGGCTACACCTTC | CASSPTGVTNYGYTF